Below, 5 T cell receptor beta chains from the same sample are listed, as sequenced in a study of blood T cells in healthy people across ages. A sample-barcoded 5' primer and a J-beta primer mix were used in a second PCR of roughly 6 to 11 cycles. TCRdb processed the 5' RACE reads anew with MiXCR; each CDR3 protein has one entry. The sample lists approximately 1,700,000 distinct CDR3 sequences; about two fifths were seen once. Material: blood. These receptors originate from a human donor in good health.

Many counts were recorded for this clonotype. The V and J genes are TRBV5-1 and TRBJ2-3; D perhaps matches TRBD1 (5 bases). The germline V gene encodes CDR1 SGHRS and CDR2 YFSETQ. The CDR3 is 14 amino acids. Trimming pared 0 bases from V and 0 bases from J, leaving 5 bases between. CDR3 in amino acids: CASSLGQSTDTQYF. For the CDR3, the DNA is TGCGCCAGCAGCTTGGGACAGAGCACAGATACGCAGTATTTT.

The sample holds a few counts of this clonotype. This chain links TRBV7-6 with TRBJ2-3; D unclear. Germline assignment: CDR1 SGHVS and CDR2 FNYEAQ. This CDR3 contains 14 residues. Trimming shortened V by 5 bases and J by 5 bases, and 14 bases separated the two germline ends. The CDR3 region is CASSANTGRDTQYF. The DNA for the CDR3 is TGTGCCAGCAGCGCCAACACGGGCCGAGATACGCAGTATTTT.

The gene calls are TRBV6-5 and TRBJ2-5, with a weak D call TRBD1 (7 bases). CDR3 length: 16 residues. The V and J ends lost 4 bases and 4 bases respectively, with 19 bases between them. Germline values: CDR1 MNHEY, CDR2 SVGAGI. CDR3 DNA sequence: TGTGCCAGCAGTTGGTTACCGGGACAGCGGGCAGAGACCCAGTACTTC. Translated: CASSWLPGQRAETQYF.

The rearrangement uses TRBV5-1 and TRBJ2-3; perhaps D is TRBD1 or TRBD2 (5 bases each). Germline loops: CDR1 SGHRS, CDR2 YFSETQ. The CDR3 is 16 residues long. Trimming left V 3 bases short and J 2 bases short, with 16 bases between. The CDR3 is CASSYSSRDDTDTQYF. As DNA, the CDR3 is TGCGCCAGCAGCTACAGTAGTAGGGACGACACAGATACGCAGTATTTT.

CDR3 loop: CSVTRGEDRDTQYF. CDR3 DNA: TGCAGTGTTACAAGGGGGGAGGACAGGGATACGCAGTATTTT. The chain links TRBV20-1 to TRBJ2-3, with a possible D match to TRBD1 (7 bases). This CDR3 has 14 residues. The V gene lost 7 bases and the J gene lost 6 bases, with 20 bases spanning the gap. Germline V CDR1 and CDR2: DFQATT, SNEGSKA (reference sequence).